These 5 T cell receptor beta chains were all obtained from the same sample, sequenced in a study of CD8 T cells in Susac syndrome. A quantity of about 0.5 to 1 ug RNA underwent reverse transcription using random hexamers. TCRdb recomputed calls from the immunoSEQ multiplex PCR reads with MiXCR, one row per CDR3 protein. The table shows 250,000 to 300,000 distinct CDR3 sequences, with 85% occurring only once. The sequenced sample consisted of CD8+ T cells from PBMCs. The receptors derive from a human donor with multiple sclerosis.

This chain connects TRBV7-8 to TRBJ2-5; 16 bases are a match to TRBD2. The CDR3 is made up of 18 amino acids. V trimming: 5 bases; J trimming: 5 bases; junction bases outside the gene matches: 11. In germline, CDR1 is SGHVS, CDR2 FQNEAQ. In nucleotides, the CDR3 is TGTGCCAGCAGCGCGGGACTAGCGGGAGGGGCCCCCCGGGAGACCCAGTACTTC. This sequence encodes CASSAGLAGGAPRETQYF.

The CDR3 is CASSDLETQYF. The CDR3 coding sequence is TGTGCCAGCAGTGATTTGGAGACCCAGTACTTC. The V and J genes are TRBV25-1 and TRBJ2-5; the D is unclear. Germline V gene sequence: CDR1 MGHDK, CDR2 SYGVNS. The CDR3 is 11 amino acids. The ends were cut back, 3 bases at V and 5 bases at J, with 4 bases in the middle.

The chain joins TRBV28 to TRBJ1-3; D unresolved. The length of the CDR3 is 16 residues. The V end lost 3 bases, the J end lost 0 bases, and 12 bases lay between the germline ends. Germline lookup yields CDR1 MDHEN and CDR2 SYDVKM. Here the CDR3 reads CASSFRPGDSGNTIYF. The CDR3 DNA follows: TGTGCCAGCAGTTTTCGGCCCGGGGACTCTGGAAACACCATATATTTT.

This chain connects TRBV7-8 to TRBJ2-7; tentatively, D is TRBD1 (5 bases). Germline lookup yields CDR1 SGHVS and CDR2 FQNEAQ. This CDR3 has 14 residues. V shed 3 bases and J shed 6 bases, with 15 bases lying between them. The CDR3 here is CASSFQGDPREQYF. As DNA, the CDR3 is TGTGCCAGCAGCTTTCAGGGTGACCCTCGCGAGCAGTACTTC.

This clonotype was counted between two and nine times. J is TRBJ2-1 and V is TRBV6-2 or TRBV6-3; D not resolved. The CDR3 length is 14 residues. From germline, CDR1 is MNHEY and CDR2 SVGEGT. V was trimmed by 4 bases and J by 10 bases, leaving 17 bases between them. The CDR3 bases are TGTGCCAGCAGTTCGCGGCCAACAAGCGACGAGCAGTTCTTC. Translation: CASSSRPTSDEQFF.